These 21 T cell receptor beta chains were all obtained from the same sample, sequenced in a study of radiation and T cells in renal cell carcinoma. The time point denotes: blood 4 weeks post-SBRT, at nephrectomy. Sample treatment: 15 Gy SBRT to primary tumor, nephrectomy 4 weeks later. Method: immunoSEQ multiplex PCR; TCRdb's copy keeps in-frame clones and lacks some. The sample includes fewer than 200,000 clones, approximately 90% of them seen just once. The sequencing here drew on blood, taken from a patient whose treatment included radiotherapy and nephrectomy. These receptors all come from a woman aged 45-65 years with renal cell carcinoma.

The chain employs TRBV18 and TRBJ2-3; D possibly corresponds to TRBD2 (5 bases). The CDR3 has 19 residues. Germline V gives CDR1 KGHSH, CDR2 LQKENI. V lost 2 bases and J lost 5, with 26 bases in between. CDR3 sequence: CASSPTPYSALSPQDTQYF. The CDR3 DNA sequence: TGTGCCAGCTCACCAACACCTTATAGCGCATTGTCCCCACAAGATACGCAGTATTTT.

This sequence joins TRBV4-1 and TRBJ2-5; D gene uncertain. Germline V gene data show CDR1 as MGHRA and CDR2 as YSYEKL. The CDR3 spans 15 residues. V lost 0 bases and J 1 base, leaving 9 bases between the germline ends. CDR3: CASSQDPVTQETQYF. CDR3 nucleotide sequence: TGCGCCAGCAGCCAAGACCCGGTAACCCAAGAGACCCAGTACTTC.

This clone was seen once. This chain uses TRBV19 with TRBJ2-1; D gene uncertain. V lost 4 bases, J lost 0 bases, and 7 bases lay in between. Germline CDR1 and CDR2: LNHDA and SQIVND (reference sequence). This CDR3 region has 14 residues. The CDR3 DNA follows: TGTGCCAGTAGTACCTGGTACTCCTACAATGAGCAGTTCTTC. This translates into CASSTWYSYNEQFF.

V is TRBV6-5 and J is TRBJ1-2; 11 positions match TRBD1. CDR3 length: 13 residues. Germline-derived CDR1 and CDR2 are MNHEY and SVGAGI. After removal of 9 bases from V and 7 bases from J, the junction contained 7 bases not matched to a gene. The CDR3 reads CASRGQGAGGYTF. The CDR3, as DNA: TGTGCCAGTCGCGGACAGGGGGCGGGTGGCTACACCTTC.

About this clone itself: Other DNA sequences in this sample translate to the same CDR3. This rearrangement joins TRBV4-3 to TRBJ1-4, with 10 bases lining up with TRBD1. The CDR3 loop spans 15 amino acids. The germline gives CDR1 LGHNA, CDR2 YSLEER. V dropped 1 base and J dropped 8; count of bases not matched to a gene: 4. The CDR3 loop reads CASSQGGTGDEKLFF. DNA for the CDR3: TGCGCCAGCAGCCAAGGGGGGACAGGGGACGAAAAACTGTTTTTT.

This chain uses TRBV4-1 with TRBJ2-3; D gene uncertain. V was cut by 2 bases and J by 0 bases, with 9 bases left in between. Germline CDR1 and CDR2: MGHRA and YSYEKL. This CDR3 spans 15 amino acids. CDR3 protein: CASSQSPVSTDTQYF. In DNA form, the CDR3 reads TGCGCCAGCAGCCAAAGTCCAGTGAGCACAGATACGCAGTATTTT.

This clone was counted a few times. The genes are TRBV7-9 and TRBJ1-1; a possible D gene is TRBD1 (5 bases). Germline CDR1 and CDR2: SEHNR and FQNEAQ (reference sequence). This CDR3 is 14 amino acids long. V was trimmed by 6 bases and J by 1 base, leaving 12 bases between them. The CDR3 spells CASRLGEGNTEAFF. CDR3 sequence (DNA): TGTGCCAGCAGATTGGGGGAGGGGAACACTGAAGCTTTCTTT.

This rearrangement joins TRBV18 to TRBJ1-1; 7 nucleotides match TRBD1. The CDR3 is made up of 15 amino acids. The germline gives CDR1 KGHSH, CDR2 LQKENI. V was pared by 2 bases and J by 1 base, with 4 bases of the junction left unmatched. Written as DNA, the CDR3 is TGTGCCAGCTCACCAACCGGGACAGCGAACACTGAAGCTTTCTTT. This codes for CASSPTGTANTEAFF.

The rearrangement links TRBV7-9 to TRBJ2-7; 11 bases are a match to TRBD2. V was pared by 2 bases and J by 12 bases, with 9 bases of the junction left unmatched. This CDR3 spans 14 amino acids. The germline V gene has CDR1 SEHNR and CDR2 FQNEAQ (reference sequence). CDR3 residues: CASSLTYSGGATYF. The CDR3 DNA reads TGTGCCAGCAGCTTAACTTATAGCGGGGGGGCTACGTACTTC.

This clone showed up just a few times. This chain joins TRBV19 and TRBJ1-1, with D perhaps TRBD1 (5 bases). V dropped 6 bases and J dropped 1 base, with 12 bases sitting between them. The V gene's germline CDR1 is LNHDA and CDR2 SQIVND (reference sequence). CDR3 length: 14 amino acids. The CDR3, as DNA: TGTGCCAGTAGGCGGGACTCAGGGAACACTGAAGCTTTCTTT. It codes for CASRRDSGNTEAFF.

The genes are TRBV11-2 and TRBJ2-5; TRBD2 is a possible D gene (6 bases). V was trimmed by 4 bases and J by 8 bases, leaving 8 bases between them. The CDR3 covers 11 residues. Germline loops: CDR1 SGHAT, CDR2 FQNNGV. DNA for the CDR3: TGTGCCAGCAGCTGGGGACTTACCCAGTACTTC. Translation gives CASSWGLTQYF.

This clone was seen at least ten times. J is TRBJ2-7 and V is TRBV18, with D unresolved. V lost 1 base, J lost 0 bases, and 7 bases lay in between. The length of the CDR3 is 14 residues. CDR1 is KGHSH and CDR2 is LQKENI in the germline V gene. The CDR3 DNA sequence: TGTGCCAGCTCACCACAGTTAGACTCCTACGAGCAGTACTTC. Protein product: CASSPQLDSYEQYF.

This rearrangement joins TRBV5-4 to TRBJ2-7; the D is unclear. This CDR3 contains 14 residues. Trimming pared 2 bases from V and 0 bases from J, leaving 9 bases between. Germline V gene sequence: CDR1 SGHNT, CDR2 YYREEE (reference sequence). This chain's CDR3 is CASSFSSNSYEQYF. CDR3 bases: TGTGCCAGCAGCTTTTCCAGTAACTCCTACGAGCAGTACTTC.

The rearrangement links TRBV4-2 to TRBJ2-5; 8 nucleotides agree with TRBD1. The CDR3 consists of 17 residues. CDR1 LGHNA and CDR2 YNFKEQ come from the germline V gene. The V and J ends lost 1 base and 5 bases, in that order; junction bases with no gene match: 12. The CDR3 spells CASSQGLDRVFSETQYF. The CDR3 DNA reads as TGTGCCAGCAGCCAAGGTTTGGACAGGGTTTTTTCGGAGACCCAGTACTTC.

This chain uses TRBV30 with TRBJ2-1, with unresolved D. Trimming pared 0 bases from V and 4 bases from J, leaving 4 bases between. CDR1 is GTSNPN and CDR2 is SVGIG in the germline V gene (reference sequence). The CDR3 extends over 12 amino acids. The CDR3 protein is CAWSVGYNEQFF. As DNA, the CDR3 is TGTGCCTGGAGTGTTGGATACAATGAGCAGTTCTTC.

J is TRBJ1-2 and V is TRBV28; tentatively, D is TRBD1 (5 bases). Trimming took 5 bases from V and 4 from J, leaving 11 bases between them. The germline gives CDR1 MDHEN, CDR2 SYDVKM. The CDR3 extends over 13 amino acids. The CDR3 region is CASSRDSVYGYTF. For the CDR3, the DNA is TGTGCCAGCAGTAGAGACAGTGTCTATGGCTACACCTTC.

The rearrangement links TRBV6-1 to TRBJ2-7, with D tentatively TRBD1 (6 bases). Per germline, CDR1 MNHNS and CDR2 SASEGT. This CDR3 comprises 14 residues. The germline V and J ends were trimmed by 1 base and 3 bases, with 10 bases remaining between them. The CDR3 DNA reads TGTGCCAGCAGTGAAGTTGGGACACACTACGAGCAGTACTTC. Protein product: CASSEVGTHYEQYF.

This chain uses TRBV7-8 with TRBJ2-7; perhaps TRBD2 as D (7 bases). The ends were cut back, 1 base at V and 9 bases at J, with 22 bases in the middle. CDR1 is SGHVS and CDR2 is FQNEAQ in the germline V gene. CDR3 length: 16 residues. The CDR3 sequence: CASSLGVVGGPAVQYF. As DNA, the CDR3 is TGTGCCAGCAGCTTAGGGGTTGTCGGGGGGCCAGCGGTGCAGTACTTC.

The CDR3 region is CASSPSGGPLNEQFF. The CDR3 nucleotides read TGTGCCAGCAGTCCGAGCGGGGGGCCCCTCAATGAGCAGTTCTTC. The chain combines TRBV2 with TRBJ2-1; 9 nucleotides agree with TRBD2. Germline values: CDR1 SNHLY, CDR2 FYNNEI. The CDR3 covers 15 residues. With 5 bases clipped from V and 6 bases from J, the junction kept 8 bases outside the gene matches.

The chain joins TRBV5-1 to TRBJ2-5, with 11 bases that match TRBD1. With V trimmed by 4 bases and J by 5 bases, 13 bases remained unmatched. This CDR3 is built from 17 residues. CDR1 SGHRS and CDR2 YFSETQ come from the germline V gene. This CDR3 is CASSLGQGVAGQETQYF. CDR3 DNA: TGCGCCAGCAGCCTGGGACAGGGGGTCGCCGGGCAGGAGACCCAGTACTTC.

The J gene is TRBJ2-5, the V gene TRBV20-1; D unclear. The CDR3 has 11 amino acids. With 3 bases removed from V and 5 bases from J, the gap between germline ends came to 7 bases. CDR1 and CDR2 from the germline V gene are DFQATT and SNEGSKA (reference sequence). The DNA for the CDR3 is TGCAGTGCTAGTGGAGCGGAGACCCAGTACTTC. Encoded protein: CSASGAETQYF.